This T cell receptor (beta chain) was recovered during a study of immune evolution from preneoplasia to lung adenocarcinoma. Looked up from germline, CDR1 is MNHNY and CDR2 is SVGAGI (reference sequence). The trim removed 3 bases at V and 1 base at J, leaving 5 bases unmatched. The CDR3 loop spans 15 amino acids. Sequencing was performed with immunoSEQ multiplex PCR; in TCRdb, only in-frame clones are kept and a portion is missing. Of roughly 7,500 clones listed, over 65% are singletons. The sequencing sample was made of FFPE atypical adenomatous hyperplasia tissue from the lung. Sample subset: atypical adenomatous hyperplasia (AAH), lung preneoplasia. This sequence joins TRBV6-6 and TRBJ1-1, with TRBD1 identical over 7 bases. The receptor was isolated from a donor at least 70 years old with lung adenocarcinoma. Some clones in this sample may be carry-over from other donors' samples. The CDR3 sequence is CASSYQGGSNTEAFF. The CDR3, as DNA: TGTGCCAGCAGTTATCAGGGGGGCTCGAACACTGAAGCTTTCTTT.